Sequencing of this T cell receptor (beta chain) was carried out in a study of cytomegalovirus exposure and HLA in healthy donors. The CDR3 consists of 16 residues. Trimming took off 4 bases at V and 0 bases at J, with 15 bases between the two ends. Germline CDR1 reads MGHRA; CDR2 reads YSYEKL. In the PCR, 60 Vbeta and 13 Jbeta primers were used. Repertoires were generated with immunoSEQ multiplex PCR, while TCRdb's copy carries only in-frame clones and drops some. The table lists some 180,000 clones, over 65% of them singletons. Material for sequencing was PBMCs. This clonotype originated in a man between 18 and 29 years old in good health and CMV-seronegative. The chain is built from TRBV4-1 and TRBJ1-2; TRBD1 is a possible D gene (5 bases). The CDR3 here is CASSPSGPRANYGYTF. DNA for the CDR3: TGCGCCAGCAGCCCCTCAGGGCCTCGAGCTAACTATGGCTACACCTTC.